One and the same sample provided the 22 T cell receptor beta chains below, sequenced in a study of shared clonotypes between healthy human individuals (dated by TCRdb to the early 2020s). The receptor library was made with the immunoSEQ multiplex PCR assay. The table comes from immuneACCESS by way of TCRdb, which keeps in-frame sequences with V and J called. Part of the clones is missing from these tables; in studies checked, under half for an unresolved V gene and the rest for unknown reasons. This sample lists roughly 500,000 clones; about four fifths were detected once. In total, the top ten clones hold around 13% of the sample. Input material: PBMCs. All receptors come from a woman aged 35 to 49 in good health. Some clones in this sample may be carry-over from other donors' samples.

This chain joins TRBV19 and TRBJ2-7, with a weak D call TRBD1 (5 bases). CDR3 length equals 14 residues. V lost 4 bases and J lost 7, with 17 bases in between. Germline V CDR1 and CDR2: LNHDA, SQIVND (reference sequence). CDR3 residues: CASSSRQGIWEQYF. The CDR3 DNA is TGTGCCAGTAGTAGCCGTCAGGGTATATGGGAGCAGTACTTC. The full variable domain, its missing parts supplied by reference TRBV19 and TRBJ2-7, is DGGITQSPKYLFRKEGQNVTLSCEQNLNHDAMYWYRQDPGQGLRLIYYSQIVNDFQKGDIAEGYSVSREKKESFPLTVTSAQKNPTAFYLCASSSRQGIWEQYFGPGTRLTVT.

CDR3 protein: CSVTRDKYYGYTF. Written as DNA, the CDR3 is TGCAGCGTTACAAGGGACAAGTACTATGGCTACACCTTC. This chain joins TRBV29-1 and TRBJ1-2; D may be TRBD1 (6 bases). This CDR3 has 13 residues. The V gene's germline CDR1 is SQVTM and CDR2 ANQGSEA. The germline V and J ends were trimmed by 5 bases and 3 bases, with 13 bases remaining between them.

The rearrangement joins TRBV15 to TRBJ2-5; maybe TRBD2 (5 bases). Germline V lookup: CDR1 LNHNV, CDR2 YYDKDF (reference sequence). This CDR3 spans 15 amino acids. Trimming took 5 bases from V and 0 from J, leaving 13 bases between them. In DNA, the CDR3 is TGTGCCACCAGCGATGTAGGCGGGTACCAAGAGACCCAGTACTTC. Translated: CATSDVGGYQETQYF. The whole variable domain, filled in from reference TRBV15 and TRBJ2-5, reads DAMVIQNPRYQVTQFGKPVTLSCSQTLNHNVMYWYQQKSSQAPKLLFHYYDKDFNNEADTPDNFQSRRPNTSFCFLDIRSPGLGDTAMYLCATSDVGGYQETQYFGPGTRLLVL.

This clone has more than one count but fewer than ten. The CDR3 protein is CASSEPRGRKPQHF. CDR3 sequence (DNA): TGTGCCAGCAGTGAACCCAGGGGTCGTAAGCCCCAGCATTTT. The rearrangement joins TRBV2 to TRBJ1-5; the D gene is possibly TRBD1 (6 bases). From germline, CDR1 is SNHLY and CDR2 FYNNEI. Between the trimmed V and J ends, which lost 2 bases and 8 bases, there was a span of 13 bases. The CDR3 length is 14 residues.

In DNA, the CDR3 is TGTGCCAGCAGCCCGACAGGGCACACTGAAGCTTTCTTT. Its protein product is CASSPTGHTEAFF. The chain employs TRBV28 and TRBJ1-1, with TRBD1 matching over 7 bases. Germline-derived CDR1 and CDR2 are MDHEN and SYDVKM. The ends lost 6 bases at V and 3 bases at J; junction bases unmatched: 4. This CDR3 contains 13 residues. Filled out from reference TRBV28 and TRBJ1-1, the complete variable domain reads DVKVTQSSRYLVKRTGEKVFLECVQDMDHENMFWYRQDPGLGLRLIYFSYDVKMKEKGDIPEGYSVSREKKERFSLILESASTNQTSMYLCASSPTGHTEAFFGQGTRLTVV.

This sequence joins TRBV6-1 and TRBJ2-5; D gene ambiguous. The CDR3 consists of 13 residues. V dropped 7 bases and J dropped 2 bases, with 11 bases sitting between them. CDR1 MNHNS and CDR2 SASEGT come from the germline V gene. CDR3 loop: CASTEPIQETQYF. CDR3 in DNA: TGTGCCAGCACAGAGCCTATACAAGAGACCCAGTACTTC.

Only a few counts were recorded for this clone. The gene calls are TRBV5-1 and TRBJ1-2; D perhaps matches TRBD1 (5 bases). Between the trimmed V and J ends, which lost 4 bases and 1 base, there was a span of 20 bases. The CDR3 is made up of 17 amino acids. The germline CDR1 and CDR2 sequences are SGHRS and YFSETQ. CDR3: CASSLGSGRALNYGYTF. As DNA, the CDR3 is TGCGCCAGCAGCCTGGGTTCTGGCAGGGCCCTTAACTATGGCTACACCTTC.

This clone occurred many times. The chain combines TRBV6-6 with TRBJ1-2, with D possibly matching TRBD1 (5 bases). Germline V gene sequence: CDR1 MNHNY, CDR2 SVGAGI (reference sequence). This CDR3 region has 13 residues. V was trimmed by 5 bases and J by 8 bases, leaving 15 bases between them. CDR3 loop: CASSPEGFGGYTF. The CDR3 DNA reads as TGTGCCAGCAGTCCCGAGGGGTTTGGCGGCTACACCTTC.

The chain combines TRBV5-1 with TRBJ2-2; tentative D call: TRBD1 (6 bases). The ends were cut back, 3 bases at V and 1 base at J, with 10 bases in the middle. CDR1 is SGHRS, CDR2 YFSETQ, per germline. The CDR3 totals 15 residues. This CDR3 reads CASSSGTLNTGELFF. In DNA form, the CDR3 reads TGCGCCAGCAGCTCCGGGACATTGAACACCGGGGAGCTGTTTTTT.

There are a few counts of this clone. V is TRBV5-1 and J is TRBJ1-2, with unresolved D. There are 15 residues in the CDR3. Germline V gene data show CDR1 as SGHRS and CDR2 as YFSETQ. Trimming stripped 4 bases from V and 6 bases from J, with 19 bases between. This chain's CDR3 is CASSPDGLPGDGYTF. In nucleotides, the CDR3 is TGCGCCAGCAGCCCGGACGGCTTACCAGGAGATGGCTACACCTTC. Looking up the rest from reference TRBV5-1 and TRBJ1-2 gives the full variable domain: KAGVTQTPRYLIKTRGQQVTLSCSPISGHRSVSWYQQTPGQGLQFLFEYFSETQRNKGNFPGRFSGRQFSNSRSEMNVSTLELGDSALYLCASSPDGLPGDGYTFGSGTRLTVV.

This chain joins TRBV2 and TRBJ1-4; no definite D call. The CDR3 runs 16 residues. Looked up from germline, CDR1 is SNHLY and CDR2 is FYNNEI. Trimming removed 7 bases at V and 4 bases at J, with 19 bases between. Written as DNA, the CDR3 is TGTGCCAGCACGAGGGCAGAGGGCCGGAATAATGAAAAACTGTTTTTT. It translates to CASTRAEGRNNEKLFF. Full variable domain (missing parts from reference TRBV2 and TRBJ1-4): EPEVTQTPSHQVTQMGQEVILRCVPISNHLYFYWYRQILGQKVEFLVSFYNNEISEKSEIFDDQFSVERPDGSNFTLKIRSTKLEDSAMYFCASTRAEGRNNEKLFFGSGTQLSVL.

In regard to this clone: The sample carries other DNA sequences with the same CDR3. The chain joins TRBV7-9 to TRBJ1-4, with D unclear. Trimming cost V 5 bases and J 6 bases, with 4 bases left between them. This CDR3 region has 11 residues. From germline, CDR1 is SEHNR and CDR2 FQNEAQ (reference sequence). The CDR3 DNA reads TGTGCCAGCAGCCTCTATGAAAAACTGTTTTTT. It encodes CASSLYEKLFF.

Only one count was recorded for this clone. The rearrangement joins TRBV7-2 to TRBJ1-3; D remains unclear. The CDR3 loop spans 15 amino acids. V was trimmed by 2 bases and J by 0 bases, leaving 8 bases between them. CDR1 SGHTA and CDR2 FQGNSA come from the germline V gene. Written as DNA, the CDR3 is TGTGCCAGCAGCTTATCCAGTGTCTCTGGAAACACCATATATTTT. Amino acid sequence: CASSLSSVSGNTIYF.

V usage is TRBV11-2 and J usage is TRBJ2-1; D is possibly TRBD2 (5 bases). The CDR3 covers 14 residues. Germline CDR1 reads SGHAT; CDR2 reads FQNNGV. V lost 2 bases and J lost 5, with 10 bases in between. The chain's CDR3 is CASSLLAGHNEQFF. The CDR3 nucleotides are TGTGCCAGCAGCTTATTGGCGGGCCACAATGAGCAGTTCTTC.

V and J are TRBV2 and TRBJ1-4; no clear D. The germline CDR1 and CDR2 sequences are SNHLY and FYNNEI. Between the trimmed V and J ends, which lost 6 bases and 8 bases, there was a span of 16 bases. The CDR3 sequence is 14 residues long. The CDR3 spells CASRTTQWSEKLFF. CDR3 nucleotides: TGTGCCAGCAGGACGACACAATGGTCCGAAAAACTGTTTTTT.

To note about this clone: Different DNA sequences within this sample yield the same CDR3. This chain links TRBV29-1 with TRBJ1-1; D uncertain. V lost 4 bases, J lost 1 base, and 4 bases lay in between. Germline loops: CDR1 SQVTM, CDR2 ANQGSEA. The CDR3 loop spans 11 amino acids. The CDR3 nucleotides read TGCAGCGTTGGTAGGAACACTGAAGCTTTCTTT. Translated: CSVGRNTEAFF.

The chain uses TRBV10-3 and TRBJ2-6; 9 bases map to TRBD1. V lost 10 bases to trimming and J lost 0 bases; unmatched junction nucleotides: 7. The CDR3 loop spans 16 amino acids. From germline, CDR1 is ENHRY and CDR2 SYGVKD. CDR3 in amino acids: CATGTGRSSGANVLTF. CDR3 coding DNA: TGTGCCACCGGGACAGGGCGATCCTCTGGGGCCAACGTCCTGACTTTC.

This clone turned up a few times. This chain uses TRBV7-8 with TRBJ2-3; D gene ambiguous. The CDR3 sequence is 12 residues long. CDR1 SGHVS and CDR2 FQNEAQ come from the germline V gene. V lost 1 base and J lost 2, with 1 base in between. DNA for the CDR3: TGTGCCAGCAGCTTAGACACAGATACGCAGTATTTT. Protein sequence: CASSLDTDTQYF.

J is TRBJ2-5 and V is TRBV7-8, with D perhaps given as TRBD1 or TRBD2 (6 bases each). The CDR3 is 15 amino acids. CDR1 SGHVS and CDR2 FQNEAQ come from the germline V gene. V was trimmed by 8 bases and J by 0 bases, leaving 16 bases between them. In DNA form, the CDR3 reads TGTGCCAGCTGCCGGGGGCCCGGGTACCAAGAGACCCAGTACTTC. Its protein product is CASCRGPGYQETQYF.

This rearrangement joins TRBV19 to TRBJ2-1; possibly TRBD2 for D (5 bases). The CDR3 extends over 14 amino acids. The V and J ends lost 0 bases and 10 bases respectively, with 13 bases between them. Germline CDR1 and CDR2: LNHDA and SQIVND (reference sequence). The CDR3 here is CASSIEDGVDEQFF. Written as DNA, the CDR3 is TGTGCCAGTAGTATAGAGGACGGGGTGGACGAGCAGTTCTTC.

The chain joins TRBV10-2 to TRBJ2-1; no reliable D call. Trimming took 0 bases from V and 5 from J, leaving 11 bases between them. In germline, CDR1 is WSHSY, CDR2 SAAADI. The CDR3 is 15 amino acids. The chain's CDR3 is CASSESKQVHNEQFF. DNA for the CDR3: TGCGCCAGCAGTGAGTCGAAGCAGGTCCACAATGAGCAGTTCTTC.

V and J are TRBV28 and TRBJ2-2, with D possibly being TRBD1 (6 bases). This CDR3 is built from 15 residues. Deletions cut 2 bases from V and 3 bases from J, with 10 bases between. Germline V gene sequence: CDR1 MDHEN, CDR2 SYDVKM. The CDR3 loop is CASSLAGVDTGELFF. The CDR3 DNA reads as TGTGCCAGCAGTTTAGCAGGGGTTGACACCGGGGAGCTGTTTTTT.